Described below is a single T cell receptor beta chain sequence and its context. This specimen comes from a study of lymphopenia after photon versus proton radiotherapy. Here immunoSEQ multiplex PCR was the method, and the copy in TCRdb shows in-frame clones only, minus some. The sample carries 75,000 or so clones, around 83% recorded once. Per the germline V gene, CDR1 is SEHNR and CDR2 is FQNEAQ (reference sequence). Trimming took 4 bases from V and 1 from J, leaving 7 bases between them. CDR3 size: 13 residues. The genes are TRBV7-9 and TRBJ1-1; D is undetermined. This sequence was found in a man between 60 and 75 years old with pancreatic cancer. Sequenced material: peripheral blood, taken from a patient treated with proton-based radiotherapy. The CDR3 spells CASSYTRNTEAFF. CDR3 DNA sequence: TGTGCCAGCAGCTACACACGGAACACTGAAGCTTTCTTT.